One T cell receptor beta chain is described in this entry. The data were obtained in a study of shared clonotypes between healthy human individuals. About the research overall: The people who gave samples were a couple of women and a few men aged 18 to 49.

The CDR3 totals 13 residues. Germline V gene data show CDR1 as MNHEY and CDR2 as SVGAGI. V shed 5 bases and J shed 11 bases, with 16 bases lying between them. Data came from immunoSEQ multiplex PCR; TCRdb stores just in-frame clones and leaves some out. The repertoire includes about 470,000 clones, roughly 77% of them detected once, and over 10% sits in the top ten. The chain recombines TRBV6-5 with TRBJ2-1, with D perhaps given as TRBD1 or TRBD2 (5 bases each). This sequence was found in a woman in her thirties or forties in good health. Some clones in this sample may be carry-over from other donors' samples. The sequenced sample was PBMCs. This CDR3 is CASSGPGTRKQFF. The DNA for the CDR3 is TGTGCCAGCAGTGGGCCTGGGACCCGGAAGCAGTTCTTC.